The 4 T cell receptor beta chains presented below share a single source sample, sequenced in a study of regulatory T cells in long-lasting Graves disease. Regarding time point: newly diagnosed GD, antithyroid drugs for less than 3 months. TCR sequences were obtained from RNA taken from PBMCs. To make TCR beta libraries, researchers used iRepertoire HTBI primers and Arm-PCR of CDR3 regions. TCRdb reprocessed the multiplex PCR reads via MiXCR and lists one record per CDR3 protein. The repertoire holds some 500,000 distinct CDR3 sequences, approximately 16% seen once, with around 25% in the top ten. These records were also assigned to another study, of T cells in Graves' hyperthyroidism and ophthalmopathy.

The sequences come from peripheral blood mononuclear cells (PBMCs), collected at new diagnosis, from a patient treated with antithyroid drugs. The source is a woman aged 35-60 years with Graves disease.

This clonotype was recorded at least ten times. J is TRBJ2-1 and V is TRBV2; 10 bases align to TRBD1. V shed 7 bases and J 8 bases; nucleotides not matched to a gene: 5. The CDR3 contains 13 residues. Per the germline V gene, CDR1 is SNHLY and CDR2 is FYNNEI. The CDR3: CASKGTGVHEQFF. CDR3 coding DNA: TGTGCCAGCAAAGGGACAGGGGTCCATGAGCAGTTCTTC. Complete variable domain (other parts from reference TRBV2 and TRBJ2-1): EPEVTQTPSHQVTQMGQEVILRCVPISNHLYFYWYRQILGQKVEFLVSFYNNEISEKSEIFDDQFSVERPDGSNFTLKIRSTKLEDSAMYFCASKGTGVHEQFFGPGTRLTVL.

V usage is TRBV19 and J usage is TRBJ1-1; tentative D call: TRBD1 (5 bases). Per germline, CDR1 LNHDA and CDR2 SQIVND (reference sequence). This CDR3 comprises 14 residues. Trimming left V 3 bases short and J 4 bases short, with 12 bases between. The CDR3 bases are TGTGCCAGTAGTATCTGGGCGCAGGGCACTGAAGCTTTCTTT. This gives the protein CASSIWAQGTEAFF.

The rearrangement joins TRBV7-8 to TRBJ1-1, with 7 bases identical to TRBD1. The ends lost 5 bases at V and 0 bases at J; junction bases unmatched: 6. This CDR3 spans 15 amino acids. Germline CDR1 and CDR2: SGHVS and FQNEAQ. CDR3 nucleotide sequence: TGTGCCAGCAGCCCCCACAGGGGAGTGAACACTGAAGCTTTCTTT. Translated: CASSPHRGVNTEAFF.

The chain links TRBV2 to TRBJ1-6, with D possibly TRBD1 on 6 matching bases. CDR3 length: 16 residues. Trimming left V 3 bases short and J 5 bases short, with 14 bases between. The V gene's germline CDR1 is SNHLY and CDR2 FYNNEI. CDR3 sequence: CASSEPDRFDNSPLHF. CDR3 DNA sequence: TGTGCCAGCAGTGAGCCAGACAGGTTCGATAATTCACCCCTCCACTTT.